These 11 T cell receptor beta chains originate from one sample sequenced in a study of blood T cell repertoires in COVID-19. Data came from immunoSEQ multiplex PCR; TCRdb stores just in-frame clones and leaves some out. The sample consists of under 200,000 clones, about 80% of them appearing once. Sequenced input: peripheral blood. The receptor set was obtained from a man between 65 and 85 years old with active or convalescent COVID-19.

V is TRBV12-3 or TRBV12-4 and J is TRBJ1-2; D gene uncertain. Trimming left V 2 bases short and J 0 bases short, with 4 bases between. CDR3 length: 13 residues. The CDR3 here is CASSLRSNYGYTF. Written as DNA, the CDR3 is TGTGCCAGCAGTTTACGGTCTAACTATGGCTACACCTTC.

The genes are TRBV5-4 and TRBJ2-3, with 10 nucleotides matching TRBD2. Germline loops: CDR1 SGHNT, CDR2 YYREEE (reference sequence). Trimming removed 4 bases from V and 1 base from J; junction bases left unmatched: 12. This CDR3 is built from 18 residues. CDR3 protein: CASSLGAGGTFGTDTQYF. CDR3 bases: TGTGCCAGCAGCCTTGGAGCGGGGGGGACTTTTGGCACAGATACGCAGTATTTT.

This chain links TRBV5-1 with TRBJ1-1; TRBD1 is a possible D gene (6 bases). CDR1 and CDR2 from the germline V gene are SGHRS and YFSETQ. CDR3 length equals 14 residues. V dropped 4 bases and J dropped 6 bases, with 16 bases sitting between them. CDR3: CASSGTGFSAEAFF. The CDR3 coding sequence is TGCGCCAGCAGCGGTACAGGGTTTTCCGCTGAAGCTTTCTTT.

This clone is a singleton in its sample. The V call is TRBV5-1, the J call TRBJ1-2, with 11 bases that match TRBD1. After removal of 4 bases from V and 3 bases from J, the junction contained 5 bases not matched to a gene. The V gene's germline CDR1 is SGHRS and CDR2 YFSETQ. The CDR3 extends over 15 amino acids. This chain's CDR3 is CASSLWDRGDYGYTF. CDR3 in DNA: TGCGCCAGCAGCCTATGGGACAGGGGGGACTATGGCTACACCTTC.

The gene calls are TRBV9 and TRBJ1-3; maybe TRBD1 (5 bases). Trimming cost V 0 bases and J 4 bases, with 11 bases left between them. Germline loops: CDR1 SGDLS, CDR2 YYNGEE. This CDR3 is built from 15 residues. This chain's CDR3 is CASSVDPTAGNTIYF. For the CDR3, the DNA is TGTGCCAGCAGCGTAGACCCGACAGCGGGAAACACCATATATTTT.

This chain joins TRBV5-1 and TRBJ2-1, with D tentatively TRBD1 (6 bases). Germline CDR1 SGHRS, CDR2 YFSETQ. V gave up 2 bases and J gave up 8 bases, with 17 bases separating them. The CDR3 is 15 residues long. The CDR3 region has the DNA TGCGCCAGCAGCTTCGGGACAACAGGAGGCGATGAGCAGTTCTTC. This sequence encodes CASSFGTTGGDEQFF. Based on the CDR3 plus reference TRBV5-1 and TRBJ2-1, the full variable domain is KAGVTQTPRYLIKTRGQQVTLSCSPISGHRSVSWYQQTPGQGLQFLFEYFSETQRNKGNFPGRFSGRQFSNSRSEMNVSTLELGDSALYLCASSFGTTGGDEQFFGPGTRLTVL.

This rearrangement joins TRBV12-5 to TRBJ1-5; D gene unclear. The germline V gene has CDR1 LGHNT and CDR2 FRNRAP. The CDR3 has 11 amino acids. V lost 3 bases, J lost 7 bases, and 4 bases lay in between. The CDR3 bases are TGTGCTAGTGGTTTCATGCAGCCCCAGCATTTT. This codes for CASGFMQPQHF.

A note on this clone: It may be a read error: a sequence one base away is much more abundant. V is TRBV18 and J is TRBJ1-1, with D perhaps TRBD1 (5 bases). Germline V gene data show CDR1 as KGHSH and CDR2 as LQKENI. The V end lost 3 bases, the J end lost 7 bases, and 21 bases lay between the germline ends. The CDR3 extends over 16 amino acids. CDR3 region: CASSPTPGNSIIEAFF. CDR3 sequence (DNA): TGTGCCAGCTCACCCACTCCAGGGAATAGTATCATTGAAGCTTTCTTT.

The genes are TRBV18 and TRBJ1-2; D possibly corresponds to TRBD1 (6 bases). V lost 4 bases, J lost 4 bases, and 10 bases lay in between. Germline loops: CDR1 KGHSH, CDR2 LQKENI. The CDR3 is made up of 13 amino acids. CDR3 protein: CASSQTGSYGYTF. The DNA of the CDR3 is TGTGCCAGCTCACAGACAGGCTCCTATGGCTACACCTTC.

This clone was seen once. The chain joins TRBV5-6 to TRBJ2-7, with 9 bases aligning to TRBD1. There are 14 residues in the CDR3. The junction had 1 base not matched to a gene; V was cut back by 0 bases and J by 3 bases. Looked up from germline, CDR1 is SGHDT and CDR2 is YYEEEE. CDR3: CASSLGTGVYEQYF. The CDR3 region has the DNA TGTGCCAGCAGCTTGGGGACAGGGGTCTACGAGCAGTACTTC.

This clone rates as medium-sized (0.01 to 0.1%). V gene TRBV27 combines with J gene TRBJ2-3; 13 bases match TRBD2. CDR3 length: 14 residues. Germline lookup yields CDR1 MNHEY and CDR2 SMNVEV (reference sequence). V shed 8 bases, J shed 4 bases, and the junction held 3 bases outside the gene matches. DNA for the CDR3: TGTGCCAGCGCGACTAGCGGGGGGCCAGATACGCAGTATTTT. Protein sequence: CASATSGGPDTQYF.